Detailed here is one T cell receptor beta chain. Antigen specificity is unknown. TCRdb's copy holds only in-frame clones and misses some; the assay was immunoSEQ multiplex PCR. The table lists about 140,000 clones, 92% of them singletons, with 3% to 4% in the top ten. The CDR3 totals 17 residues. V was clipped by 0 bases and J by 0 bases, with 12 bases between them. Germline assignment: CDR1 KGHSH and CDR2 LQKENI. The data were taken from a study of T cell responses to AZD1222 COVID-19 vaccine. Whole-study results and caveats: Regions left unmutated in variants are reportedly the target of nearly half of spike-specific TCRs. Donors were largely white British and mainly female; clonal diversity was possibly underestimated.

The source material was peripheral blood, sampled 28 days after the second AZD1222 dose. The sequence came from an adult who received the AZD1222 COVID-19 vaccine. The chain combines TRBV18 with TRBJ1-3; D might be TRBD1 (5 bases). CDR3 residues: CASSPPGQARSGNTIYF. For the CDR3, the DNA is TGTGCCAGCTCACCACCGGGGCAGGCCCGCTCTGGAAACACCATATATTTT.